Each of the 29 T cell receptor beta chains below was sequenced from the same sample in a study of siplizumab effects on memory and regulatory T cells (dated by TCRdb to between 2018 and 2021). Library generation was performed with the immunoSEQ multiplex PCR assay. The table was pulled from immuneACCESS by TCRdb, which kept in-frame rearrangements only. Such tables lose some clones; where checked, under half of the loss comes from unresolved V genes, and the rest has no known cause. This sample holds 56,000 or so clones; about 98% were observed only once. Roughly 1.1% of the sample lies in the top ten. Sequencing input: naive CD8+ T cells sorted from blood. The cell subset or site label, read with the paper, signifies: unstimulated naive T cells. The receptor source for this set is a human donor in good health.

The chain carries TRBV28 and TRBJ2-7; D is unresolved. CDR3 length equals 13 residues. Trimming took off 2 bases at V and 4 bases at J, with 9 bases between the two ends. Germline V lookup: CDR1 MDHEN, CDR2 SYDVKM. The CDR3 nucleotides are TGTGCCAGCAGTTTAGGGCTGGGGTACGAGCAGTACTTC. As protein: CASSLGLGYEQYF.

The CDR3 protein is CASSLDWREVNEQFF. CDR3 nucleotide sequence: TGCGCCAGCAGCTTGGACTGGCGGGAAGTAAATGAGCAGTTCTTC. V usage is TRBV5-1 and J usage is TRBJ2-1; TRBD2 is a possible D gene (6 bases). V was clipped by 0 bases and J by 7 bases, with 14 bases between them. This CDR3 comprises 15 residues. Germline values: CDR1 SGHRS, CDR2 YFSETQ.

The chain couples TRBV25-1 to TRBJ2-7; D is tentatively TRBD1 or TRBD2 (5 bases each). Germline lookup yields CDR1 MGHDK and CDR2 SYGVNS. This CDR3 is built from 13 residues. Trimming stripped 6 bases from V and 2 bases from J, with 11 bases between. The CDR3 DNA reads as TGTGCCAGCAGGAGGGGCGGCCCCTACGAGCAGTACTTC. Its translation is CASRRGGPYEQYF.

This chain links TRBV28 with TRBJ1-1; D is unresolved. The CDR3 loop spans 14 amino acids. Germline loops: CDR1 MDHEN, CDR2 SYDVKM. The V end was cut by 7 bases, the J end by 3 bases, with 15 bases between. The CDR3 region has the DNA TGTGCCAGCACCAAAATTGGGGTGCACACTGAAGCTTTCTTT. Translating gives CASTKIGVHTEAFF.

This chain uses TRBV19 with TRBJ2-7; unclear D gene. Trimming stripped 3 bases from V and 4 bases from J, with 7 bases between. Germline assignment: CDR1 LNHDA and CDR2 SQIVND (reference sequence). This CDR3 is 12 amino acids long. The CDR3 bases are TGTGCCAGTAGTATGGTGGGTTACGAGCAGTACTTC. It specifies CASSMVGYEQYF.

The chain couples TRBV27 to TRBJ1-2, with a weak D call TRBD1 (5 bases). The CDR3 is made up of 13 amino acids. The V gene's germline CDR1 is MNHEY and CDR2 SMNVEV (reference sequence). V was cut by 0 bases and J by 7 bases, with 9 bases left in between. CDR3 in DNA: TGTGCCAGCAGTTTATCGCAGGGTAGTGGCTACACCTTC. Its translation: CASSLSQGSGYTF.

As regards this clone: The sample holds other DNA sequences that translate to the same CDR3. This sequence joins TRBV19 and TRBJ2-3, with D possibly TRBD2 on 6 matching bases. Trimming shortened V by 1 base and J by 1 base, and 9 bases separated the two germline ends. Germline-derived CDR1 and CDR2 are LNHDA and SQIVND (reference sequence). The CDR3 is 15 amino acids. CDR3 protein: CASSIAGVGTDTQYF. As DNA, the CDR3 is TGTGCCAGTAGTATAGCGGGAGTTGGCACAGATACGCAGTATTTT.

CDR3 in amino acids: CASSGDREYNEQFF. The CDR3 nucleotides are TGTGCCAGCAGTGGGGACAGGGAATACAATGAGCAGTTCTTC. The chain carries TRBV27 and TRBJ2-1; 9 nucleotides match TRBD1. Germline loops: CDR1 MNHEY, CDR2 SMNVEV (reference sequence). This CDR3 is 14 amino acids long. V shed 5 bases, J shed 4 bases, and the junction held 3 bases outside the gene matches.

The chain combines TRBV19 with TRBJ2-5, with D tentatively TRBD1 or TRBD2 (6 bases each). The V and J ends lost 8 bases and 5 bases respectively, with 18 bases between them. This CDR3 region has 14 residues. In germline, CDR1 is LNHDA, CDR2 SQIVND (reference sequence). CDR3 loop: CASSLERRGETQYF. CDR3 nucleotides: TGTGCCAGTTCGCTAGAGCGGAGGGGGGAGACCCAGTACTTC. The entire variable domain, with the rest obtained from reference TRBV19 and TRBJ2-5, is as follows: DGGITQSPKYLFRKEGQNVTLSCEQNLNHDAMYWYRQDPGQGLRLIYYSQIVNDFQKGDIAEGYSVSREKKESFPLTVTSAQKNPTAFYLCASSLERRGETQYFGPGTRLLVL.

CDR3 coding DNA: TGTGCCAGCAGTTCCGAGGGAGGGAAAGAGCAGTTCTTC. Amino acid sequence: CASSSEGGKEQFF. The V gene is TRBV13, the J gene TRBJ2-1, with 7 bases matching TRBD2. J lost 10 bases, V lost 6 bases, and 9 bases had no gene match. The CDR3 extends over 13 amino acids. CDR1 is PRHDT, CDR2 FYEKMQ, per germline (reference sequence).

The gene calls are TRBV9 and TRBJ1-1; D not certain. The germline CDR1 and CDR2 sequences are SGDLS and YYNGEE. This CDR3 is built from 12 residues. V was pared by 4 bases and J by 1 base, with 5 bases between. CDR3 coding DNA: TGTGCCAGCAGCACGGAGAACACTGAAGCTTTCTTT. As protein: CASSTENTEAFF.

This rearrangement joins TRBV9 to TRBJ1-2, with D unclear. The CDR3 runs to 13 residues. V was shortened by 0 bases and J by 0 bases, with 3 bases between the two germline ends. In germline, CDR1 is SGDLS, CDR2 YYNGEE. DNA for the CDR3: TGTGCCAGCAGCGTAGCTACTAACTATGGCTACACCTTC. This codes for CASSVATNYGYTF.

This chain's CDR3 is CASSFPATSYEQYF. The CDR3 DNA is TGTGCCAGCAGCTTTCCGGCCACATCCTACGAGCAGTACTTC. V is TRBV5-5 and J is TRBJ2-7; D is unresolved. This CDR3 is 14 amino acids long. Germline CDR1 SGHKS, CDR2 YYEKEE (reference sequence). V gave up 2 bases and J gave up 1 base, with 10 bases separating them.

The chain recombines TRBV4-2 with TRBJ2-5; 10 bases are shared with TRBD2. This CDR3 is built from 14 residues. Germline V lookup: CDR1 LGHNA, CDR2 YNFKEQ. J gave up 4 bases and V 3 bases, and 2 bases lay outside the gene matches. The CDR3 DNA follows: TGTGCCAGCAGCCACCGGACTAGCGGAGAGACCCAGTACTTC. It yields the protein CASSHRTSGETQYF.

This clone was seen a single time. The chain recombines TRBV29-1 with TRBJ2-7; 12 bases align to TRBD1. The CDR3 spans 14 residues. V trimming: 3 bases; J trimming: 3 bases; junction bases outside the gene matches: 3. The germline V gene has CDR1 SQVTM and CDR2 ANQGSEA. The CDR3: CSVEGQGAGYEQYF. The CDR3 coding sequence is TGCAGCGTTGAGGGACAGGGGGCGGGCTACGAGCAGTACTTC.

The chain combines TRBV20-1 with TRBJ1-2; tentative D call: TRBD1 (5 bases). Germline CDR1 DFQATT, CDR2 SNEGSKA (reference sequence). The CDR3 covers 11 residues. With 4 bases removed from V and 7 bases from J, the gap between germline ends came to 10 bases. CDR3 in amino acids: CSATGSGGYTF. The CDR3 DNA is TGCAGTGCTACAGGGAGCGGTGGCTACACCTTC.

This clone has only one observation. The chain recombines TRBV5-4 with TRBJ2-7, with 12 positions matching TRBD1. The CDR3 length is 15 residues. The V gene's germline CDR1 is SGHNT and CDR2 YYREEE (reference sequence). The V segment lost 2 bases and the J segment 7 bases; nucleotides outside the gene matches: 7. CDR3 DNA sequence: TGTGCCAGCAGCTTTTCGGGGACAGGGGGCAGGGAGCAGTACTTC. Its protein is CASSFSGTGGREQYF.

The chain recombines TRBV5-6 with TRBJ2-4; D uncertain. This CDR3 has 13 residues. Trimming removed 2 bases from V and 10 bases from J, with 13 bases in between. The germline V gene has CDR1 SGHDT and CDR2 YYEEEE. The CDR3 region is CASSLFESEIQYF. Written as DNA, the CDR3 is TGTGCCAGCAGCTTATTCGAGAGTGAAATTCAGTACTTC.

V usage is TRBV9 and J usage is TRBJ2-1; D is tentatively TRBD1 or TRBD2 (5 bases each). CDR3 length: 15 residues. In germline, CDR1 is SGDLS, CDR2 YYNGEE. V shed 7 bases and J shed 0 bases, with 14 bases lying between them. The CDR3 DNA is TGTGCCAGCGCACTTGGGGGAAGCTCCTACAATGAGCAGTTCTTC. It yields the protein CASALGGSSYNEQFF.

The chain links TRBV5-1 to TRBJ2-5; D not resolved. V was pared by 0 bases and J by 5 bases, with 14 bases between. Looked up from germline, CDR1 is SGHRS and CDR2 is YFSETQ. This CDR3 is 15 amino acids long. This CDR3 reads CASSLEGGVRETQYF. The CDR3 DNA follows: TGCGCCAGCAGCTTGGAAGGTGGAGTACGGGAGACCCAGTACTTC.

V gene TRBV18 combines with J gene TRBJ2-1, with TRBD2 identical over 9 bases. This CDR3 has 15 residues. Germline V gene lookup returns CDR1 KGHSH and CDR2 LQKENI. V dropped 2 bases and J dropped 15; count of bases not matched to a gene: 14. The CDR3 DNA reads as TGTGCCAGCTCACCAAAGAGAGAAACTAGCGGGTGGGGGTTCTTC. Its protein product is CASSPKRETSGWGFF.

The chain has TRBV30 and TRBJ1-1; D call uncertain. The CDR3 is 14 amino acids. Germline lookup yields CDR1 GTSNPN and CDR2 SVGIG (reference sequence). Trimming took 0 bases from V and 0 from J, leaving 8 bases between them. This CDR3 is CAWSVGRMNTEAFF. The CDR3 nucleotides are TGTGCCTGGAGTGTTGGGCGGATGAACACTGAAGCTTTCTTT.

The rearrangement uses TRBV6-1 and TRBJ2-7; unclear D gene. This CDR3 region has 11 residues. Germline V gene data show CDR1 as MNHNS and CDR2 as SASEGT. Trimming left V 5 bases short and J 7 bases short, with 9 bases between. The CDR3 DNA is TGTGCCAGCAGTTTGGGCCGAGAGCAGTACTTC. This codes for CASSLGREQYF.

The J gene is TRBJ1-1, the V gene TRBV28, with a tentative D call TRBD1 (5 bases). The CDR3 is 12 residues long. Germline CDR1 is MDHEN and CDR2 is SYDVKM. Deletions cut 6 bases from V and 6 bases from J, with 11 bases between. The CDR3 reads CASSPRGAEAFF. The CDR3, as DNA: TGTGCCAGCAGCCCGCGGGGGGCTGAAGCTTTCTTT. Complete variable domain (other parts from reference TRBV28 and TRBJ1-1): DVKVTQSSRYLVKRTGEKVFLECVQDMDHENMFWYRQDPGLGLRLIYFSYDVKMKEKGDIPEGYSVSREKKERFSLILESASTNQTSMYLCASSPRGAEAFFGQGTRLTVV.

The chain recombines TRBV7-9 with TRBJ1-2; 7 bases map to TRBD1. Trimming removed 5 bases from V and 4 bases from J; junction bases left unmatched: 7. CDR3 length equals 14 residues. Germline CDR1 SEHNR, CDR2 FQNEAQ (reference sequence). This CDR3 is CASSDTGVSYGYTF. CDR3 in DNA: TGTGCCAGCAGCGATACAGGGGTTTCCTATGGCTACACCTTC.

This chain joins TRBV6-1 and TRBJ2-2, with TRBD2 identical over 12 bases. There are 15 residues in the CDR3. Germline lookup yields CDR1 MNHNS and CDR2 SASEGT. The V gene end was trimmed by 6 bases and the J gene end by 5 bases; junction bases not matched to a gene: 4. As DNA, the CDR3 is TGTGCCAGCAGGAATCTAGCGGGAGGGACCGGGGAGCTGTTTTTT. It specifies CASRNLAGGTGELFF.

CDR3 region: CASSLREETQYF. The CDR3 DNA is TGTGCCAGCAGCTTGCGGGAAGAGACCCAGTACTTC. This chain uses TRBV28 with TRBJ2-5, with a tentative D call TRBD2 (5 bases). V lost 6 bases and J 3 bases, leaving 8 bases between the germline ends. CDR1 is MDHEN and CDR2 is SYDVKM in the germline V gene. The CDR3 is 12 residues long.

The V and J genes are TRBV5-1 and TRBJ2-6; D unclear. Germline assignment: CDR1 SGHRS and CDR2 YFSETQ. V gave up 0 bases and J gave up 0 bases, with 7 bases separating them. The CDR3 length is 16 residues. CDR3 protein: CASSLEDFSGANVLTF. CDR3 nucleotides: TGCGCCAGCAGCTTGGAAGACTTCTCTGGGGCCAACGTCCTGACTTTC.

V gene TRBV7-3 combines with J gene TRBJ2-1; 12 bases fit TRBD2. The CDR3 has 18 residues. V was clipped by 3 bases and J by 8 bases; unmatched bases: 14. CDR1 and CDR2 (germline): SGHTA, FQGTGA. The CDR3 DNA reads as TGTGCCAGCAGCTTTCCCCAACGACTAGCGGGAGCTTTCCATGAGCAGTTCTTC. Translated: CASSFPQRLAGAFHEQFF.